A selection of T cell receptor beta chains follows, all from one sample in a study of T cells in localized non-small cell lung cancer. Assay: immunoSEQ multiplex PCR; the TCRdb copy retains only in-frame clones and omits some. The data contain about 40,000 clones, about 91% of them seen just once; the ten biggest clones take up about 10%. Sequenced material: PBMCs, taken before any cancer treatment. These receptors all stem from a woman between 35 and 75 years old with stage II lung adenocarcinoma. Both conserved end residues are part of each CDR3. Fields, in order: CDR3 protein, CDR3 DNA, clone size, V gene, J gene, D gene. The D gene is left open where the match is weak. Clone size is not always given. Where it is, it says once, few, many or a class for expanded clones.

CASSLVLVSSGNTIYF	TGTGCCAGCAGCTTGGTGCTGGTGAGCTCTGGAAACACCATATATTTT	NA	TRBV5-8	TRBJ1-3	NA
CASSPAGTYLNNEQFF	TGTGCCAGCAGCCCAGCGGGGACTTACCTAAACAATGAGCAGTTCTTC	NA	TRBV7-8	TRBJ2-1	TRBD2
CASRPNSGRTGELFF	TGTGCCAGTAGACCCAATAGCGGGAGAACCGGGGAGCTGTTTTTT	NA	TRBV19	TRBJ2-2	TRBD2
CASSTWTSGTQETQYF	TGTGCCAGCAGCACCTGGACTAGCGGGACTCAAGAGACCCAGTACTTC	NA	TRBV5-5	TRBJ2-5	TRBD2
CATHREGTGELFF	TGCGCCACCCACAGGGAAGGCACCGGGGAGCTGTTTTTT	NA	TRBV5-1	TRBJ2-2	NA
CASSVGGTGNTIYF	TGTGCCAGCAGCGTAGGGGGTACAGGAAACACCATATATTTT	NA	TRBV9	TRBJ1-3	NA
CASSRTLGQGGNTEAFF	TGTGCCAGCAGCCGGACCCTAGGACAGGGAGGGAACACTGAAGCTTTCTTT	NA	TRBV4-2	TRBJ1-1	TRBD1
CASSPHKNIQYF	TGTGCCAGCAGTCCTCACAAAAACATTCAGTACTTC	few	TRBV6-5	TRBJ2-4	NA
CASSDSSVYNEQFF	TGTGCCAGCAGTGACTCTTCGGTGTACAATGAGCAGTTCTTC	once	TRBV6-4	TRBJ2-1	NA
CASSRERRLNQPQHF	TGTGCCAGCTCGAGGGAGAGGCGCCTCAATCAGCCCCAGCATTTT	NA	TRBV2	TRBJ1-5	NA
CASSLGLLAGGETQYF	TGTGCCAGCAGCTTGGGGCTACTAGCGGGAGGAGAGACCCAGTACTTC	NA	TRBV5-6	TRBJ2-5	TRBD2
CASSLEAEDTQYF	TGCGCCAGCAGCTTGGAGGCTGAAGATACGCAGTATTTT	NA	TRBV5-1	TRBJ2-3	NA
CASSLATSAGELFF	TGTGCCAGCAGCTTAGCGACTAGCGCCGGGGAGCTGTTTTTT	NA	TRBV7-9	TRBJ2-2	TRBD2
CASSLRTGGPNTEAFF	TGTGCCAGCAGCCTCAGGACAGGGGGACCGAACACTGAAGCTTTCTTT	NA	TRBV5-4	TRBJ1-1	TRBD1
CAWSSPHNNQPQHF	TGTGCCTGGAGTTCACCGCATAACAATCAGCCCCAGCATTTT	NA	TRBV30	TRBJ1-5	NA
CASSPNVGGNTIYF	TGTGCCAGCAGCCCTAATGTTGGGGGAAACACCATATATTTT	NA	TRBV7-6	TRBJ1-3	NA
CAISEEHSNTGELFF	TGTGCCATCAGTGAAGAGCACTCGAACACCGGGGAGCTGTTTTTT	NA	TRBV10-3	TRBJ2-2	NA
CASSLDRAIPDTQYF	TGTGCCAGTAGCCTGGACAGGGCAATTCCAGATACGCAGTATTTT	NA	TRBV19	TRBJ2-3	TRBD1
CASSLDVSYEQYF	TGTGCCAGCAGCTTAGATGTTTCCTACGAGCAGTACTTC	once	TRBV7-2	TRBJ2-7	NA
CASSPSSPTYEQFF	TGTGCCAGCAGCCCCTCCTCCCCGACCTATGAGCAGTTCTTC	NA	TRBV7-3	TRBJ2-1	NA
CASSLDTNWRGVVHEQYF	TGTGCCAGCAGCTTAGATACCAACTGGCGAGGTGTGGTCCACGAGCAGTACTTC	NA	TRBV11-2	TRBJ2-7	NA
CASSLASGRDNEQFF	TGTGCCAGCAGCTTAGCTAGCGGGAGGGACAATGAGCAGTTCTTC	NA	TRBV13	TRBJ2-1	TRBD2
CASSDQGFGNTIYF	TGTGCCAGCAGTGACCAGGGGTTCGGAAACACCATATATTTT	NA	TRBV6-6	TRBJ1-3	NA
CASSETSVRDTQYF	TGTGCCAGCAGTGAGACTAGCGTTAGAGATACGCAGTATTTT	NA	TRBV2	TRBJ2-3	TRBD2
CASSKKKHRGPYEQYF	TGTGCCAGCAGCAAAAAAAAGCACAGGGGCCCCTACGAGCAGTACTTC	NA	TRBV21-1	TRBJ2-7	NA
CASSYSRQFGYTF	TGTGCCAGCAGTTACTCGAGGCAGTTTGGCTACACCTTC	NA	TRBV6-5	TRBJ1-2	NA
CASSSTGDTEAFF	TGTGCCAGTAGTTCAACAGGGGACACTGAAGCTTTCTTT	NA	TRBV19	TRBJ1-1	TRBD1
CASSPDRGGETQYF	TGTGCCAGCAGCCCAGACAGGGGTGGAGAGACCCAGTACTTC	NA	TRBV11-3	TRBJ2-5	TRBD1
CASSSGTSGNSDTQYF	TGTGCCAGCAGTTCCGGGACTAGCGGGAACTCAGATACGCAGTATTTT	NA	TRBV6-6	TRBJ2-3	TRBD2
CASSFRGPDATEAFF	TGCGCCAGCAGCTTCAGGGGGCCGGATGCCACTGAAGCTTTCTTT	NA	TRBV5-1	TRBJ1-1	TRBD1
CASSLGQGWSPLHF	TGTGCCAGCAGCTTGGGACAGGGCTGGTCACCCCTCCACTTT	NA	TRBV5-6	TRBJ1-6	TRBD1
CASSELAGGPYPPDTQYF	TGTGCCAGCAGTGAACTAGCGGGAGGGCCTTATCCCCCAGATACGCAGTATTTT	NA	TRBV6-1	TRBJ2-3	TRBD2
CASSEGAGSYNEQFF	TGTGCCAGCAGTGAAGGGGCCGGCTCCTACAATGAGCAGTTCTTC	NA	TRBV2	TRBJ2-1	NA
CASSFAGDSTGELFF	TGTGCCAGCAGCTTTGCGGGGGACTCCACCGGGGAGCTGTTTTTT	NA	TRBV11-2	TRBJ2-2	TRBD2
CASSIRDSYGYTF	TGTGCCAGTAGTATCCGAGACAGTTATGGCTACACCTTC	NA	TRBV19	TRBJ1-2	NA
CASSLLRTGSYGYTF	TGTGCCAGCAGTTTATTGCGGACAGGGTCCTATGGCTACACCTTC	NA	TRBV28	TRBJ1-2	TRBD1
CASSLGQGQQPQHF	TGTGCCAGCAGCTTGGGACAGGGTCAGCAGCCCCAGCATTTT	NA	TRBV7-9	TRBJ1-5	TRBD1
CASRPDRGALGTEAFF	TGTGCCAGCAGGCCCGACAGGGGGGCCCTGGGGACTGAAGCTTTCTTT	NA	TRBV28	TRBJ1-1	TRBD1
CASSLGAAGRNYGYTF	TGTGCCAGCAGTTTAGGGGCGGCAGGGAGAAACTATGGCTACACCTTC	NA	TRBV28	TRBJ1-2	NA
CASSVGEGYGYTF	TGTGCCAGCAGCGTAGGGGAGGGCTATGGCTACACCTTC	once	TRBV9	TRBJ1-2	NA
CASALTRAGTDTQYF	TGCGCCAGCGCACTGACGAGGGCGGGCACAGATACGCAGTATTTT	NA	TRBV5-1	TRBJ2-3	NA
CASSERGFATEAFF	TGTGCCAGCAGTGAAAGGGGGTTTGCCACTGAAGCTTTCTTT	NA	TRBV6-4	TRBJ1-1	NA